Below are 25 T cell receptor beta chains sequenced from a single sample in a study of T cell responses to AZD1222 COVID-19 vaccine. TCRdb's copy holds only in-frame clones and misses some; the assay was immunoSEQ multiplex PCR. The sample shows roughly 99,000 clones, about 85% of them seen only once. The sequences come from peripheral blood, collected on day 0 of AZD1222 vaccination. Receptors were obtained from an adult in good health.

The chain has TRBV5-4 and TRBJ1-2; possibly TRBD1 for D (5 bases). The length of the CDR3 is 14 residues. Per the germline V gene, CDR1 is SGHNT and CDR2 is YYREEE (reference sequence). V lost 2 bases, J lost 7 bases, and 15 bases lay in between. CDR3 loop: CASSFPGLAVGYTF. CDR3 DNA: TGTGCCAGCAGCTTTCCGGGACTAGCCGTTGGCTACACCTTC.

This clone was picked up a small number of times. The chain recombines TRBV2 with TRBJ2-7; 7 bases match TRBD1. J gave up 0 bases and V 3 bases, and 8 bases lay outside the gene matches. The length of the CDR3 is 16 residues. Germline V gene lookup returns CDR1 SNHLY and CDR2 FYNNEI. The CDR3 here is CASSDGGQRFSYEQYF. CDR3 DNA sequence: TGTGCCAGCAGTGATGGGGGACAGCGATTCTCCTACGAGCAGTACTTC.

The chain employs TRBV3-1 (or the pseudogene TRBV3-2) and TRBJ2-3, with TRBD2 identical over 12 bases. The CDR3 is 14 residues long. Germline-derived CDR1 and CDR2 are LGHDT and YNNKEL (reference sequence). Trimming removed 1 base from V and 8 bases from J; junction bases left unmatched: 1. CDR3 sequence: CASSQGTSGATQYF. Written as DNA, the CDR3 is TGTGCCAGCAGCCAAGGGACTAGCGGGGCTACGCAGTATTTT.

This chain connects TRBV10-3 to TRBJ1-3, with unresolved D. There are 16 residues in the CDR3. Trimming took off 0 bases at V and 0 bases at J, with 9 bases between the two ends. Germline CDR1 and CDR2: ENHRY and SYGVKD. The CDR3 nucleotides are TGTGCCATCAGTGAGTCCCCGGGTCCCTCTGGAAACACCATATATTTT. This sequence encodes CAISESPGPSGNTIYF.

The chain employs TRBV28 and TRBJ1-5; 8 bases line up with TRBD1. Germline V gene lookup returns CDR1 MDHEN and CDR2 SYDVKM. The junction had 4 bases not matched to a gene; V was cut back by 1 base and J by 5 bases. This CDR3 has 15 amino acids. The CDR3 sequence: CASSLSGQGHQPQHF. The CDR3 coding sequence is TGTGCCAGCAGTTTATCCGGACAGGGTCATCAGCCCCAGCATTTT.

The V and J genes are TRBV5-1 and TRBJ2-1, with 11 bases that match TRBD2. CDR1 is SGHRS, CDR2 YFSETQ, per germline. Trimming took 0 bases from V and 3 from J; bases not matched to a gene: 5. The CDR3 length is 17 residues. This CDR3 reads CASSLDLTSGGYNEQFF. The CDR3 DNA is TGCGCCAGCAGCTTGGACCTCACTAGCGGGGGCTACAATGAGCAGTTCTTC.

CDR3 sequence reads: CASSLIISYEQYF. As DNA, the CDR3 is TGTGCCAGCAGCTTGATCATATCCTACGAGCAGTACTTC. The chain links TRBV7-2 to TRBJ2-7; no clear D. CDR1 SGHTA and CDR2 FQGNSA come from the germline V gene. With 3 bases removed from V and 1 base from J, the gap between germline ends came to 7 bases. The CDR3 sequence is 13 residues long.

The chain recombines TRBV6-1 with TRBJ2-7; D may match TRBD1 or TRBD2 (5 bases each). From germline, CDR1 is MNHNS and CDR2 SASEGT. This CDR3 has 14 residues. Trimming cost V 0 bases and J 6 bases, with 12 bases left between them. DNA for the CDR3: TGTGCCAGCAGTGAAGCAGTGGGGGTTTCCGAGCAGTACTTC. This gives the protein CASSEAVGVSEQYF.

This clone occurred once. The V gene is TRBV5-4, the J gene TRBJ1-1; 8 nucleotides agree with TRBD1. In germline, CDR1 is SGHNT, CDR2 YYREEE (reference sequence). Trimming removed 3 bases from V and 5 bases from J; junction bases left unmatched: 6. This CDR3 spans 14 amino acids. The CDR3 DNA is TGTGCCAGCAGCTCGCTGACAGGGGATACTGAAGCTTTCTTT. Encoded protein: CASSSLTGDTEAFF.

The chain uses TRBV6-6 and TRBJ1-1; D not resolved. Per germline, CDR1 MNHNY and CDR2 SVGAGI (reference sequence). Trimming pared 7 bases from V and 0 bases from J, leaving 9 bases between. The CDR3 runs 13 residues. In DNA form, the CDR3 reads TGTGCCAGCAAACAGCCATTGAACACTGAAGCTTTCTTT. Its translation is CASKQPLNTEAFF.

The rearrangement uses TRBV29-1 and TRBJ1-3, with no clear D. The CDR3 sequence is 12 residues long. The V end was cut by 3 bases, the J end by 3 bases, with 6 bases between. The germline V gene has CDR1 SQVTM and CDR2 ANQGSEA. CDR3 residues: CSVDGNGNTIYF. The CDR3 bases are TGCAGCGTTGATGGGAATGGAAACACCATATATTTT.

The chain uses TRBV7-2 and TRBJ2-7, with 9 bases that match TRBD2. Looked up from germline, CDR1 is SGHTA and CDR2 is FQGNSA. V trimming: 3 bases; J trimming: 3 bases; junction bases outside the gene matches: 3. The CDR3 consists of 14 residues. The CDR3 nucleotides read TGTGCCAGCAGCTTCGGTAGCGGGAGCTACGAGCAGTACTTC. Protein: CASSFGSGSYEQYF.

J is TRBJ1-5 and V is TRBV27; no firm D call. Per germline, CDR1 MNHEY and CDR2 SMNVEV (reference sequence). Trimming shortened V by 3 bases and J by 3 bases, and 9 bases separated the two germline ends. This CDR3 spans 14 amino acids. For the CDR3, the DNA is TGTGCCAGCAGTTTGAGGCCGTACAATCAGCCCCAGCATTTT. It codes for CASSLRPYNQPQHF.

The chain joins TRBV19 to TRBJ2-7, with D maybe TRBD1 (5 bases). Germline CDR1 LNHDA, CDR2 SQIVND (reference sequence). V was trimmed by 3 bases and J by 2 bases, leaving 8 bases between them. The CDR3 contains 13 residues. The CDR3 protein is CASSIGAPYEQYF. The CDR3 DNA follows: TGTGCCAGTAGTATTGGGGCACCCTACGAGCAGTACTTC.

The chain recombines TRBV12-5 with TRBJ2-7, with 10 bases aligning to TRBD1. V dropped 6 bases and J dropped 6; count of bases not matched to a gene: 5. The germline V gene encodes CDR1 LGHNT and CDR2 FRNRAP. The CDR3 consists of 13 residues. The CDR3 reads CASGRDRGSEQYF. CDR3 DNA: TGTGCTAGTGGCCGGGACAGGGGCAGCGAGCAGTACTTC.

J is TRBJ1-6 and V is TRBV4-2; D uncertain. In germline, CDR1 is LGHNA, CDR2 YNFKEQ. This CDR3 spans 16 amino acids. V was cut by 1 base and J by 8 bases, with 15 bases left in between. This chain's CDR3 is CASSQVFSGIYSPLHF. The CDR3 region has the DNA TGTGCCAGCAGCCAAGTCTTTAGCGGAATCTATTCACCCCTCCACTTT.

The genes are TRBV7-8 and TRBJ1-6; D remains ambiguous. Germline CDR1 is SGHVS and CDR2 is FQNEAQ. This CDR3 spans 12 amino acids. Trimming shortened V by 5 bases and J by 4 bases, and 3 bases separated the two germline ends. The CDR3, as DNA: TGTGCCAGCAGCCCATATAATTCACCCCTCCACTTT. Encoded protein: CASSPYNSPLHF.

The J gene is TRBJ2-2, the V gene TRBV7-3, with 7 bases lining up with TRBD2. Germline loops: CDR1 SGHTA, CDR2 FQGTGA. The CDR3 loop spans 19 amino acids. Unmatched junction bases numbered 16, after V lost 5 bases and J lost 1 base. The CDR3 sequence: CASSSPGGATGGNTGELFF. CDR3 in DNA: TGTGCCAGCAGCAGCCCCGGAGGGGCGACGGGAGGGAACACCGGGGAGCTGTTTTTT.

This clone was picked up one time. This chain uses TRBV30 with TRBJ1-1; D is ambiguous. CDR1 and CDR2 from the germline V gene are GTSNPN and SVGIG (reference sequence). V lost 4 bases, J lost 1 base, and 4 bases lay in between. The CDR3 length is 11 residues. This chain's CDR3 is CAWIRNTEAFF. The CDR3 bases are TGTGCCTGGATTAGGAACACTGAAGCTTTCTTT.

This chain uses TRBV5-1 with TRBJ2-5, with D possibly being TRBD1 (6 bases). Trimming took 1 base from V and 5 from J, leaving 15 bases between them. The CDR3 runs 15 residues. Germline CDR1 and CDR2: SGHRS and YFSETQ. The CDR3 loop is CASSLSRTAEETQYF. The CDR3 DNA sequence: TGCGCCAGCAGCTTGTCCCGGACAGCCGAGGAGACCCAGTACTTC.

The chain couples TRBV6-5 to TRBJ1-4, with 8 bases lining up with TRBD1. The CDR3 has 15 amino acids. Germline CDR1 reads MNHEY; CDR2 reads SVGAGI. Trimming at V came to 1 base and at J to 7 bases, leaving 5 bases not matched to a gene. The CDR3 reads CASSYYSGQGEKLFF. The CDR3 region has the DNA TGTGCCAGCAGTTACTATTCAGGACAGGGTGAAAAACTGTTTTTT.

The chain joins TRBV6-5 to TRBJ2-7; 7 positions match TRBD2. CDR3 length: 13 residues. CDR1 is MNHEY and CDR2 is SVGAGI in the germline V gene. V shed 7 bases and J 7 bases; nucleotides not matched to a gene: 10. The CDR3 loop is CASTLAGAGEQYF. CDR3 coding DNA: TGTGCCAGCACTCTCGCGGGAGCTGGGGAGCAGTACTTC.

The chain couples TRBV28 to TRBJ1-5; 7 bases agree with TRBD1. CDR3 size: 15 residues. Germline trimming cut 4 bases from V and 2 bases from J; bases unmatched to any gene: 5. The germline V gene encodes CDR1 MDHEN and CDR2 SYDVKM. The CDR3 reads CASSSQGWGNQPQHF. DNA for the CDR3: TGTGCCAGCAGTTCACAGGGGTGGGGCAATCAGCCCCAGCATTTT.

The rearrangement joins TRBV27 to TRBJ2-7, with D perhaps TRBD2 (7 bases). Germline V gene lookup returns CDR1 MNHEY and CDR2 SMNVEV (reference sequence). V shed 1 base and J shed 5 bases, with 12 bases lying between them. The CDR3 spans 14 residues. CDR3 in DNA: TGTGCCAGCAGTTTATTAAGGGGGGGCCACGAGCAGTACTTC. Protein product: CASSLLRGGHEQYF.

This rearrangement joins TRBV6-5 to TRBJ1-2; D is undetermined. V dropped 7 bases and J dropped 8 bases, with 14 bases sitting between them. Germline CDR1 reads MNHEY; CDR2 reads SVGAGI. The CDR3 contains 12 residues. The CDR3 DNA sequence: TGTGCCAGCACCTCGAGTCGTGGAGGCTACACCTTC. Residues: CASTSSRGGYTF.